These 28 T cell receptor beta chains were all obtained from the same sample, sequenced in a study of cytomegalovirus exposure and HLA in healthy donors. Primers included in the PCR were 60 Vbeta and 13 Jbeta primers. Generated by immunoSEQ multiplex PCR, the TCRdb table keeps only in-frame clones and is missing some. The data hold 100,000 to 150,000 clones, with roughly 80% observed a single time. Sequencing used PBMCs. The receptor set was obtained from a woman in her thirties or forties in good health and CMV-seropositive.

Written as DNA, the CDR3 is TGCGCCAGCAGCCCTGGTTTAGCGGGGGGGTACCAAGAGACCCAGTACTTC. It is translated as CASSPGLAGGYQETQYF. The chain is built from TRBV5-1 and TRBJ2-5; 11 bases align to TRBD2. V was clipped by 4 bases and J by 0 bases; unmatched bases: 8. Germline V gene data show CDR1 as SGHRS and CDR2 as YFSETQ. This CDR3 has 17 amino acids.

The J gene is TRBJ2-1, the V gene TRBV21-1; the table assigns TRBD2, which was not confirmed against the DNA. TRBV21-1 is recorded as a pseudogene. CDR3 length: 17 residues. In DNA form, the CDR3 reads TGTGCCAGCAGCACCCCCCCCGGGACTAGGGTTAAGAATGAGCAGTTCTTC. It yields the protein CASSTPPGTRVKNEQFF.

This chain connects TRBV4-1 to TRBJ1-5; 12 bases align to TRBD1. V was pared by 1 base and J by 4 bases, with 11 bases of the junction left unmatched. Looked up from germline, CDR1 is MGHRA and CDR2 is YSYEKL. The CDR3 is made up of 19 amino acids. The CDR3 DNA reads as TGCGCCAGCAGCCAAGGATCGCAGAGGGACAGGGGGCCGAATCAGCCCCAGCATTTT. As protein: CASSQGSQRDRGPNQPQHF.

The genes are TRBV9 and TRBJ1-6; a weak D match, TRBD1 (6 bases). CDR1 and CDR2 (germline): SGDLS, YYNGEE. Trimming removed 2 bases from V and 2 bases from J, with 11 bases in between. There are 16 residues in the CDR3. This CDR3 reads CASSVGALPYNSPLHF. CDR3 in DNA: TGTGCCAGCAGCGTGGGGGCTCTGCCCTATAATTCACCCCTCCACTTT.

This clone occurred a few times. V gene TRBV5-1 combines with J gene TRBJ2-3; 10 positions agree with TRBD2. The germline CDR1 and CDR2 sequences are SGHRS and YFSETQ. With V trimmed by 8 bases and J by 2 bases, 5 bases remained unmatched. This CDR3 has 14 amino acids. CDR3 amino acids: CASKSGGDTDTQYF. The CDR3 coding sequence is TGCGCCAGTAAGAGCGGGGGGGACACAGATACGCAGTATTTT.

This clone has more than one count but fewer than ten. The chain's CDR3 is CASSVVLLWLRSEEKLFF. CDR3 in DNA: TGTGCCAGCAGCGTAGTTTTACTTTGGCTGCGGAGCGAGGAAAAACTGTTTTTT. The chain carries TRBV9 and TRBJ1-4; D is ambiguous. Trimming took 0 bases from V and 8 from J, leaving 23 bases between them. Germline values: CDR1 SGDLS, CDR2 YYNGEE. This CDR3 has 18 residues.

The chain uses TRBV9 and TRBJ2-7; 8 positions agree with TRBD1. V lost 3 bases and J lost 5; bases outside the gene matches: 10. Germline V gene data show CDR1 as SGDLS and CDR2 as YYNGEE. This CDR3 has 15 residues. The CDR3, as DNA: TGTGCCAGCAGCGCTACAGGGGGGAGCAGGAACGAGCAGTACTTC. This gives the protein CASSATGGSRNEQYF.

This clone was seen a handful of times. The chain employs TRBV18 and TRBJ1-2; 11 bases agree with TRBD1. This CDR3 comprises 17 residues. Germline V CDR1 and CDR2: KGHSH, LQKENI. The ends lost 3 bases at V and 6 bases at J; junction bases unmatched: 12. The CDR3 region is CASSPYVGQGAKDGYTF. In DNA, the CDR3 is TGTGCCAGCTCACCTTATGTAGGACAGGGGGCGAAGGATGGCTACACCTTC.

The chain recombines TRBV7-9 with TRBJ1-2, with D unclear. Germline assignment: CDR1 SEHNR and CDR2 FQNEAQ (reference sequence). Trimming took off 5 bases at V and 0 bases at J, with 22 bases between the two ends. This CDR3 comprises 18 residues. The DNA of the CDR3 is TGTGCCAGCAGCCCCCGTACTTACAGATCGAGAGCTAACTATGGCTACACCTTC. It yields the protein CASSPRTYRSRANYGYTF.

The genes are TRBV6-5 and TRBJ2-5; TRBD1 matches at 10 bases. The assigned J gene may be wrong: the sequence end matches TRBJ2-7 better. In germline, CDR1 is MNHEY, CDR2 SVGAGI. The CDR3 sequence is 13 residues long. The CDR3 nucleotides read TGTGCCAGCCGAACTGGGACAGGGGACGAGCAGTACTTC. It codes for CASRTGTGDEQYF.

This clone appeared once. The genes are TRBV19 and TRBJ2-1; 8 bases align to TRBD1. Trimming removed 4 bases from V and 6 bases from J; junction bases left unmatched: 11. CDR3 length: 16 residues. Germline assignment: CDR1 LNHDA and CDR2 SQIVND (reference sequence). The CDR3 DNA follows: TGTGCCAGTAGTAGAATACCGGGACAGGCAACCAATGAGCAGTTCTTC. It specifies CASSRIPGQATNEQFF.

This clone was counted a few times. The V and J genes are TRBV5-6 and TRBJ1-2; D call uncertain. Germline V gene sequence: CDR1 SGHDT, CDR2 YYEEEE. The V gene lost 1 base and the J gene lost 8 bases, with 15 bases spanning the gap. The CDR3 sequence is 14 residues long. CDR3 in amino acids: CASSLLVGTFGYTF. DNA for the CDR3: TGTGCCAGCAGCTTGTTGGTCGGTACGTTCGGCTACACCTTC.

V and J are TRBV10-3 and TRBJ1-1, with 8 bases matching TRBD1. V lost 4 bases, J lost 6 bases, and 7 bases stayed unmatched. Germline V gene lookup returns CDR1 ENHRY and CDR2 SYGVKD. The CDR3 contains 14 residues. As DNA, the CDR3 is TGTGCCATCAGTGGTACAGGGGGTAGATCTGAAGCTTTCTTT. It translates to CAISGTGGRSEAFF.

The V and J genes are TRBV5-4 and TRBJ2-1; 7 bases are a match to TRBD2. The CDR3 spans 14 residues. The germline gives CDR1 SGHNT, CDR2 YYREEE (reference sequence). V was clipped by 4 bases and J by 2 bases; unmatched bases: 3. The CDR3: CASSPGTTYNEQFF. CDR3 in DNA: TGTGCCAGCAGCCCCGGGACTACCTACAATGAGCAGTTCTTC.

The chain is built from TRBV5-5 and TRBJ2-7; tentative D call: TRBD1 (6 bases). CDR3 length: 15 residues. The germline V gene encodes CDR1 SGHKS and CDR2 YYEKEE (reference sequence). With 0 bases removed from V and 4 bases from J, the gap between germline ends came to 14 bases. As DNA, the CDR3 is TGTGCCAGCAGCTTGGACAGGGCCAGCGAATACGAGCAGTACTTC. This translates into CASSLDRASEYEQYF.

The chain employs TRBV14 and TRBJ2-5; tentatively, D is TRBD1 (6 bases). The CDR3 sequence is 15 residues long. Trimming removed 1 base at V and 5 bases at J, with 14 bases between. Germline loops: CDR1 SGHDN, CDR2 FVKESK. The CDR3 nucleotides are TGTGCCAGCAGCCAAGTAGGGGGAAGGAGGGAGACCCAGTACTTC. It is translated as CASSQVGGRRETQYF.

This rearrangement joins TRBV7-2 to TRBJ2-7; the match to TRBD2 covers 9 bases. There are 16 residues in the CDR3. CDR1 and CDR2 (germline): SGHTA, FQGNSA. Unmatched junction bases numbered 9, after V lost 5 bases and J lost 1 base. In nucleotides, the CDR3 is TGTGCCAGCAGCCCCCAGGGAGCGGGAGGATCCTACGAGCAGTACTTC. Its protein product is CASSPQGAGGSYEQYF.

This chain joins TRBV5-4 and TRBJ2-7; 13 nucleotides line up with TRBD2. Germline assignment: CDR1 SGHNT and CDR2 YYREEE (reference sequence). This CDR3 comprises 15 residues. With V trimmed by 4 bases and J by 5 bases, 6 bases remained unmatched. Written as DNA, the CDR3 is TGTGCCAGCAGCAAACCCGGACTAGCGGGAGACGAGCAGTACTTC. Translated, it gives CASSKPGLAGDEQYF.

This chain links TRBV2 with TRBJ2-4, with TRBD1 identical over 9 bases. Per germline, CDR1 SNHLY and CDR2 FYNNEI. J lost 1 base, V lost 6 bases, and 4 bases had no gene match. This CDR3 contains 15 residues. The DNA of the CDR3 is TGTGCCAGCAGGAGACAGGGGGGGGCCAAAAACATTCAGTACTTC. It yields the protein CASRRQGGAKNIQYF.

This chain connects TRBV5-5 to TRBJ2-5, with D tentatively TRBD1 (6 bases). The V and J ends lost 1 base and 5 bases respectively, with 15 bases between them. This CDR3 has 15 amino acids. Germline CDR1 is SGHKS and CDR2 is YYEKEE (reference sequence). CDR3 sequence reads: CASSLFNPGVETQYF. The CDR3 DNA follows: TGTGCCAGCAGCTTGTTTAACCCAGGGGTTGAGACCCAGTACTTC.

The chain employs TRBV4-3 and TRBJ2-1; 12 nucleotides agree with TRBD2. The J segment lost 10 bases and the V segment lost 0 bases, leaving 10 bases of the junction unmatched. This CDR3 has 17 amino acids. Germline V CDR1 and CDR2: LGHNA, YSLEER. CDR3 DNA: TGCGCCAGCAGCCAAGATACACTGACTAGCGGGAGTTTCGAGCAGTTCTTC. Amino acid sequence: CASSQDTLTSGSFEQFF.

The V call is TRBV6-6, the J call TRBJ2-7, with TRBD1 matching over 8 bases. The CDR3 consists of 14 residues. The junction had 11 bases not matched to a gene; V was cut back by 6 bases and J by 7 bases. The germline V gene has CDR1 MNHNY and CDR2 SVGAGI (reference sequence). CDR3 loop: CASRQQGVIGEQYF. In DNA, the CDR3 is TGTGCCAGCAGACAACAGGGGGTAATCGGAGAGCAGTACTTC.

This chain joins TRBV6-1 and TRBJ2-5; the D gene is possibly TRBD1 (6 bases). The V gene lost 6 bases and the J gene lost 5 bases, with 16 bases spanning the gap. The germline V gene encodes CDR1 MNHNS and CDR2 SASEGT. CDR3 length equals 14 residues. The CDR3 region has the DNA TGTGCCAGCAGGCCTACAGGGATCCGGGAGACCCAGTACTTC. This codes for CASRPTGIRETQYF.

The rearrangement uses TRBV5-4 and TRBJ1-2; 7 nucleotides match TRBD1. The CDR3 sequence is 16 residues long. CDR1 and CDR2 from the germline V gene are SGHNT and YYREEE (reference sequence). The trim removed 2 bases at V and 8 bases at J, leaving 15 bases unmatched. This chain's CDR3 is CASSFTLGQGVQGYTF. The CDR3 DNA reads TGTGCCAGCAGCTTCACTTTGGGTCAGGGGGTTCAGGGCTACACCTTC.

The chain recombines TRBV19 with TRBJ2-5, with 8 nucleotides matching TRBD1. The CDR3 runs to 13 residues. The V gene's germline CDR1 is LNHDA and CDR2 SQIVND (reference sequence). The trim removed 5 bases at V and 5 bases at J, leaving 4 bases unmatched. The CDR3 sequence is CASSPDRGETQYF. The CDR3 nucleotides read TGTGCCAGTAGTCCCGACAGGGGTGAGACCCAGTACTTC.

CDR3 in DNA: TGCGCCAGCAGTGATTTAACAGGGAGTCAAGATACGCAGTATTTT. Translating gives CASSDLTGSQDTQYF. The rearrangement joins TRBV10-1 to TRBJ2-3; a weak D match, TRBD1 (6 bases). The CDR3 covers 15 residues. Trimming stripped 3 bases from V and 5 bases from J, with 15 bases between. Germline V lookup: CDR1 WNHNN, CDR2 SYGVQD (reference sequence).

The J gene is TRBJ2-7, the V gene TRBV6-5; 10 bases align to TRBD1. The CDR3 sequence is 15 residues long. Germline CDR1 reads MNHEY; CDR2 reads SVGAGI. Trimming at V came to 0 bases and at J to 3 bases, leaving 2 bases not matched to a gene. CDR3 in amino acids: CASSYSDRGVYEQYF. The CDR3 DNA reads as TGTGCCAGCAGTTACTCGGACAGGGGGGTCTACGAGCAGTACTTC.

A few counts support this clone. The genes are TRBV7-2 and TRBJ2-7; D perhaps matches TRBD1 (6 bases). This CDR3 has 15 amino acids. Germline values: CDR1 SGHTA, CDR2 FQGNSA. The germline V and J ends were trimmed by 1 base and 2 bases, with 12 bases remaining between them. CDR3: CASSLDGTSTYEQYF. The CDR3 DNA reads TGTGCCAGCAGCTTAGATGGGACATCCACCTACGAGCAGTACTTC.